This T cell receptor (beta chain) was sequenced during a study of T cell repertoires in cytomegalovirus infection. Study-wide background: HLA-B-restricted CMV epitopes that are well studied, plus recently identified HLA-C-restricted ones, were used by the study. It can be stated that public TCR beta signatures indicated CMV infection as well as a matching HLA type.

A remark on this clonotype: Its antigen is undetermined.

A single record per CDR3 protein comes from TCRdb applying MiXCR to the reads. In the table there are nearly 700,000 distinct CDR3 sequences, roughly 33% of which are singletons. Notes on the study in general: The ex vivo response showed dominance by HLA-C-restricted CMV-specific TCR beta clonotypes. The cumulative frequency of public TCR beta families distinguished individuals who carried CMV together with the relevant HLA.

The sequencing used cultured PBMCs, collected from culture after CMV antigen stimulation. The TCR comes from a human donor in good health (CMV status not recorded). Some clones in this sample may be carry-over from other donors' samples.

The CDR3 sequence: CSARDRPSGIGEQFF. CDR3 in DNA: TGCAGTGCTAGAGACAGGCCCTCCGGGATTGGTGAGCAGTTCTTC. The chain links TRBV20-1 to TRBJ2-1; possible D gene TRBD2, 5 bases. This CDR3 spans 15 amino acids. The germline V gene has CDR1 DFQATT and CDR2 SNEGSKA (reference sequence). V lost 0 bases to trimming and J lost 9 bases, with 18 bases between them.